This T cell receptor (beta chain) was sequenced for a study of T cell repertoires in cytomegalovirus infection. As for the study in general: Well-studied HLA-B-restricted epitopes and recently identified HLA-C-restricted epitopes of CMV were both used in the study. Based on public TCR beta signatures, there were indications of CMV infection and of a matching HLA type.

The CDR3 has 17 amino acids. Germline V gene lookup returns CDR1 SGHVS and CDR2 FQNEAQ. Trimming cost V 1 base and J 8 bases; bases outside gene matches: 14. For this clonotype: The antigen is undetermined.

Study-wide results and caveats: Within the response measured ex vivo, HLA-C-restricted CMV-specific TCR beta clonotypes were dominant. The study identified carriers of CMV plus the relevant HLA from cumulative public TCR beta family frequency.

MiXCR, applied by TCRdb to the reads, yields one record per CDR3 protein. Here the sample spans some 700,000 distinct CDR3 sequences, roughly a third being singletons. The chain uses TRBV7-8 and TRBJ2-1; the match to TRBD2 covers 7 bases. Specimen: cultured PBMCs, collected from culture after CMV antigen stimulation. This receptor was taken from a human donor in good health (CMV status not recorded). Some clones in this sample may be carry-over from other donors' samples. Written as DNA, the CDR3 is TGTGCCAGCAGCTTAGGTGTTGCGGGAGTCAAGGTGGATGAGCAGTTCTTC. Protein: CASSLGVAGVKVDEQFF.